The 20 T cell receptor beta chains in this list originate from one sample, sequenced in a study of CD8 T cells in Susac syndrome. The RNA, roughly 0.5 to 1 ug, was put through reverse transcription using random hexamers. Each CDR3 protein gets one entry after TCRdb re-called the immunoSEQ multiplex PCR reads with MiXCR. This table has over 100,000 distinct CDR3 sequences, 96% appearing once. The specimen was CD4+ T cells from PBMCs. Every receptor here comes from a human donor with Susac syndrome.

The chain links TRBV7-2 to TRBJ1-5, with TRBD1 matching over 10 bases. CDR3 length equals 16 residues. Germline V gives CDR1 SGHTA, CDR2 FQGNSA. V lost 5 bases to trimming and J lost 5 bases; unmatched junction nucleotides: 9. CDR3: CASSTWTGGGDQPQHF. As DNA, the CDR3 is TGTGCCAGCAGCACTTGGACAGGGGGAGGGGATCAGCCCCAGCATTTT.

The J gene is TRBJ1-2, the V gene TRBV12-3 or TRBV12-4; 10 nucleotides align to TRBD1. V shed 6 bases and J 4 bases; nucleotides not matched to a gene: 14. The CDR3 sequence is 17 residues long. CDR3 loop: CASRPLGQGINSYGYTF. The CDR3 DNA reads TGTGCCAGCAGACCCCTGGGACAGGGGATTAATAGCTATGGCTACACCTTC.

The chain links TRBV20-1 to TRBJ2-1; 8 nucleotides match TRBD2. V shed 6 bases, J shed 6 bases, and the junction held 13 bases outside the gene matches. Germline V gives CDR1 DFQATT, CDR2 SNEGSKA (reference sequence). The CDR3 has 15 amino acids. CDR3 sequence reads: CSAGRRAGEGNEQFF. The CDR3 nucleotides are TGCAGTGCCGGAAGGAGAGCGGGAGAAGGCAATGAGCAGTTCTTC.

V gene TRBV9 combines with J gene TRBJ2-1; 8 bases are shared with TRBD1. Trimming took 3 bases from V and 7 from J; bases not matched to a gene: 6. The CDR3 runs to 14 residues. Germline V lookup: CDR1 SGDLS, CDR2 YYNGEE. This CDR3 reads CASSGSGGKNEQFF. The CDR3 DNA is TGTGCCAGCAGCGGGTCAGGGGGCAAGAATGAGCAGTTCTTC.

The chain joins TRBV20-1 to TRBJ2-5, with a tentative D call TRBD2 (5 bases). Per the germline V gene, CDR1 is DFQATT and CDR2 is SNEGSKA (reference sequence). The CDR3 sequence is 12 residues long. V was cut by 5 bases and J by 1 base, with 8 bases left in between. CDR3: CSAQRGQETQYF. The CDR3 DNA follows: TGCAGTGCTCAACGGGGCCAAGAGACCCAGTACTTC.

V usage is TRBV11-2 and J usage is TRBJ2-4, with unresolved D. The V end was cut by 5 bases, the J end by 9 bases, with 11 bases between. The germline V gene has CDR1 SGHAT and CDR2 FQNNGV. The CDR3 length is 12 residues. The CDR3 is CASSLTMSIQYF. CDR3 sequence (DNA): TGTGCCAGCAGCCTCACTATGAGCATTCAGTACTTC.

The gene calls are TRBV6-1 and TRBJ2-4; 8 bases agree with TRBD1. Germline trimming cut 5 bases from V and 3 bases from J; bases unmatched to any gene: 9. Germline CDR1 and CDR2: MNHNS and SASEGT. The CDR3 consists of 16 residues. The CDR3 region has the DNA TGTGCCAGCAGTCAGCAGGGGGCATCTGGCAAAAACATTCAGTACTTC. This codes for CASSQQGASGKNIQYF.

This chain connects TRBV6-2 or TRBV6-3 to TRBJ2-2; the D gene is possibly TRBD2 (6 bases). Germline CDR1 reads MNHEY; CDR2 reads SVGEGT. CDR3 length: 15 amino acids. The V gene lost 7 bases and the J gene lost 0 bases, with 12 bases spanning the gap. The CDR3 protein is CASKSGVSNTGELFF. The CDR3 coding sequence is TGTGCCAGCAAGTCGGGGGTATCGAACACCGGGGAGCTGTTTTTT.

V is TRBV20-1 and J is TRBJ2-1; TRBD2 aligns across 8 bases. The V gene end was trimmed by 5 bases and the J gene end by 6 bases; junction bases not matched to a gene: 3. This CDR3 comprises 12 residues. The germline V gene has CDR1 DFQATT and CDR2 SNEGSKA (reference sequence). In nucleotides, the CDR3 is TGCAGTGCTCCGACTAGCGTCAATGAGCAGTTCTTC. Translation gives CSAPTSVNEQFF.

The chain combines TRBV29-1 with TRBJ2-7; D gene unclear. Between the trimmed V and J ends, which lost 4 bases and 0 bases, there was a span of 4 bases. Germline CDR1 SQVTM, CDR2 ANQGSEA. CDR3 length: 11 residues. The CDR3 nucleotides read TGCAGCGTTGGGAGCTCCTACGAGCAGTACTTC. Translation: CSVGSSYEQYF.

CDR3 residues: CASSFRGTGQYEQYF. In DNA, the CDR3 is TGTGCCAGCAGCTTCCGCGGGACAGGGCAATACGAGCAGTACTTC. The genes are TRBV12-3 or TRBV12-4 and TRBJ2-7; 9 nucleotides agree with TRBD1. This CDR3 contains 15 residues. After removal of 6 bases from V and 4 bases from J, the junction contained 10 bases not matched to a gene.

The chain combines TRBV29-1 with TRBJ1-4; 8 bases are a match to TRBD1. The CDR3 sequence is 13 residues long. Germline lookup yields CDR1 SQVTM and CDR2 ANQGSEA. J gave up 6 bases and V 4 bases, and 4 bases lay outside the gene matches. The CDR3 loop is CSVGSRGHEKLFF. For the CDR3, the DNA is TGCAGCGTTGGGTCCAGGGGGCATGAAAAACTGTTTTTT.

DNA of the CDR3: TGCAGCGTTGAAAGGGGGAGGGAGCAGTTCTTC. It yields the protein CSVERGREQFF. V and J are TRBV29-1 and TRBJ2-1; D may be TRBD1 or TRBD2 (6 bases each). Germline assignment: CDR1 SQVTM and CDR2 ANQGSEA. The CDR3 consists of 11 residues. Trimming took 2 bases from V and 10 from J, leaving 9 bases between them.

The V call is TRBV20-1, the J call TRBJ2-4, with TRBD1 identical over 8 bases. The ends lost 3 bases at V and 1 base at J; junction bases unmatched: 5. The germline V gene has CDR1 DFQATT and CDR2 SNEGSKA (reference sequence). CDR3 length equals 15 residues. CDR3 in amino acids: CSARLQGAAKNIQYF. DNA of the CDR3: TGCAGTGCTAGGCTCCAGGGGGCGGCCAAAAACATTCAGTACTTC.

This chain links TRBV9 with TRBJ2-5, with TRBD2 identical over 8 bases. This CDR3 has 17 amino acids. After removal of 0 bases from V and 5 bases from J, the junction contained 12 bases not matched to a gene. Germline assignment: CDR1 SGDLS and CDR2 YYNGEE. CDR3: CASSVGGSGMTMETQYF. The CDR3 DNA reads TGTGCCAGCAGCGTAGGAGGTAGCGGGATGACTATGGAGACCCAGTACTTC.

The genes are TRBV9 and TRBJ2-1; 7 bases align to TRBD2. The CDR3 loop spans 15 amino acids. Germline V lookup: CDR1 SGDLS, CDR2 YYNGEE. Germline trimming cut 4 bases from V and 5 bases from J; bases unmatched to any gene: 9. The CDR3 is CASSPRGRENNEQFF. CDR3 in DNA: TGTGCCAGCAGCCCCCGAGGGCGGGAGAACAATGAGCAGTTCTTC.

This chain connects TRBV29-1 to TRBJ2-7; D is undetermined. Germline V gene data show CDR1 as SQVTM and CDR2 as ANQGSEA. The V end lost 4 bases, the J end lost 1 base, and 11 bases lay between the germline ends. The CDR3 totals 13 residues. The CDR3 DNA reads TGCAGCGTTGTCGGCAGTCCTTCCTACGAGCAGTACTTC. It is translated as CSVVGSPSYEQYF.

This rearrangement joins TRBV27 to TRBJ2-5; a weak D match, TRBD1 (6 bases). This CDR3 spans 14 amino acids. V lost 5 bases, J lost 5 bases, and 15 bases lay in between. Looked up from germline, CDR1 is MNHEY and CDR2 is SMNVEV (reference sequence). The CDR3 loop reads CASSPWGRWETQYF. CDR3 sequence (DNA): TGTGCCAGCAGTCCGTGGGGGCGTTGGGAGACCCAGTACTTC.

The chain recombines TRBV6-2 or TRBV6-3 with TRBJ1-2; weak D call: TRBD1 (5 bases). Trimming shortened V by 8 bases and J by 4 bases, and 17 bases separated the two germline ends. Germline V gene lookup returns CDR1 MNHEY and CDR2 SVGEGT. The CDR3 runs to 14 residues. The CDR3 nucleotides read TGTGCCAGCGGTGGACACGGAAAGAGCTATGGCTACACCTTC. Protein sequence: CASGGHGKSYGYTF.

The genes are TRBV11-2 and TRBJ2-1; 9 bases line up with TRBD1. After removal of 5 bases from V and 4 bases from J, the junction contained 3 bases not matched to a gene. The CDR3 length is 14 residues. In germline, CDR1 is SGHAT, CDR2 FQNNGV. The CDR3 reads CASSRGTGYNEQFF. CDR3 coding DNA: TGTGCCAGCAGCCGTGGGACAGGGTACAATGAGCAGTTCTTC.